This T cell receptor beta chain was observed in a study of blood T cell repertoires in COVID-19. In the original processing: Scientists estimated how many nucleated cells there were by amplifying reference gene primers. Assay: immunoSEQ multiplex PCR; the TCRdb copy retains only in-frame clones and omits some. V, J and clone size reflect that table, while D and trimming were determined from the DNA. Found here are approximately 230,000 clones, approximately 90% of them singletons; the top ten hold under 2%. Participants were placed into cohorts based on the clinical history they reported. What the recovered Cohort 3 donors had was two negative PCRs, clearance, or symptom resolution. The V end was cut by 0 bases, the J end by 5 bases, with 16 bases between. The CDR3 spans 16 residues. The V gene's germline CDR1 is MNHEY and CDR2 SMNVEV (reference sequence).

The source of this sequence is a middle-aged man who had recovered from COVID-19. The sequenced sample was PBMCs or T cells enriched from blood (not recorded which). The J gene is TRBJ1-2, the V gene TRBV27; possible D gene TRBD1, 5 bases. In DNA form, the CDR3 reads TGTGCCAGCAGTTTATCGCGAAGCGGGGACCCGTATGGCTACACCTTC. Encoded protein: CASSLSRSGDPYGYTF.